Listed below are T cell receptor beta chains from one sample, sequenced in a study of shared clonotypes between healthy human individuals. This table comes from immunoSEQ multiplex PCR, and its TCRdb copy is limited to in-frame clones, with some not included. The sample lists 980,000 or so clones; more than 75% were seen once. Specimen: memory CD4+ T cells sorted from blood. These receptors were taken from a young man in good health. Both conserved end residues are part of each CDR3. D genes are given only for firm matches. Size is omitted from some rows. Given values are once, few, many or a class for expanded clones.

-	many	TRBJ2-2	TRBV30	TGTGCCGTGGGGTACGCCGGGGAGCTGTTTTTT	CAVGYAGELFF
-	-	TRBJ1-4	TRBV27	TGTGCCAGCAGTGAGGGGGGCTCCGGCCCCTTCGGGGAAAAACTGTTTTTT	CASSEGGSGPFGEKLFF
-	once	TRBJ1-2	TRBV27	TGTGCCAGCAGTAAGGACAGCTCGTTCGGAAGCTACACCTTC	CASSKDSSFGSYTF
TRBD1	-	TRBJ2-7	TRBV10-2	TGCGCCAGTTCCGGGACAGCCTACGAGCAGTACTTC	CASSGTAYEQYF
-	-	TRBJ2-7	TRBV11-2	TGTGCCAGCAGCTTAGTATGGCAGTACGAGCAGTACTTC	CASSLVWQYEQYF
-	-	TRBJ1-6	TRBV6-1	TGTGCCAGCAGTGAAGACAGGGAGTCCTATAATTCACCCCTCCACTTT	CASSEDRESYNSPLHF
-	-	TRBJ2-1	TRBV27	TGTGCCAGCTCAGGGGGGCGAGGGGCAACAATAGTCCATGAGCAGTTCTTC	CASSGGRGATIVHEQFF
-	-	TRBJ1-1	TRBV7-2	TGTGCCAGCAGCCAGGCGTCCGGGAACACTGAAGCTTTCTTT	CASSQASGNTEAFF
-	-	TRBJ2-5	TRBV18	TGTGCCAGCTCACCACGCCGGGTCCAAGAGACCCAGTACTTC	CASSPRRVQETQYF
-	once	TRBJ1-3	TRBV9	TGTGCCAGCAGCGTAGCCGGGGGCGGAGGAAACACCATATATTTT	CASSVAGGGGNTIYF
-	-	TRBJ2-3	TRBV30	TGTGCCTGGAGTGTGGCCGGCACCCCAGGTAGCACAGATACGCAGTATTTT	CAWSVAGTPGSTDTQYF
TRBD1	once	TRBJ1-1	TRBV5-1	TGCGCCAGCAGCTCGACAGGGGCCCGCACTGAAGCTTTCTTT	CASSSTGARTEAFF
-	-	TRBJ1-4	TRBV30	TGTGCCTGGAGTGTAGATGAGGAACTGTTTTTT	CAWSVDEELFF
-	once	TRBJ2-2	TRBV1	TGCACCAGCAGCCAGAGCAAGAGGACTGGGAACACCGGGGAGCTGTTTTTT	CTSSQSKRTGNTGELFF
TRBD2	-	TRBJ2-4	TRBV2	TGTGCCAGCAGTGGAGGGACTAGCGGGAGGGTGGGAAACATTCAGTACTTC	CASSGGTSGRVGNIQYF
-	-	TRBJ2-4	TRBV10-2	TGCGCCAGCAGTGTACAAGGGGCCCGGTTTGGGGCGAACTTC	CASSVQGARFGANF
TRBD2	-	TRBJ2-7	TRBV7-2	TGTGCCAGCAGCTTAGCTCTAGCGGGGACCGAGCAGTACTTC	CASSLALAGTEQYF
-	-	TRBJ2-1	TRBV18	TGTGCCAGCTCACCGACCGTGGGCTGGAATGAGCAGTTCTTC	CASSPTVGWNEQFF
-	-	TRBJ2-3	TRBV2	TGTGCCAGCAGTGCATCCTACGACACGCAGTATTTT	CASSASYDTQYF
TRBD2	-	TRBJ2-3	TRBV5-1	TGCGCCAGCAGCGACGGGACTAGGGGCACAGATACGCAGTATTTT	CASSDGTRGTDTQYF
-	few	TRBJ2-1	TRBV21-1	TGTGCCAGCAGCATCAGACAGGAGTCTTTCTCCTACAATGAGCAGTTCTTC	CASSIRQESFSYNEQFF
-	-	TRBJ2-2	TRBV18	TGTGCCAGCTCACCAATAAGTAGAGGGAGCGACGGGGAGCTGTTTTTT	CASSPISRGSDGELFF
TRBD1	-	TRBJ1-1	TRBV5-1	TGCGCCAGCAGCTTGGGTACAGGGGGCTACACTGAAGCTTTCTTT	CASSLGTGGYTEAFF
-	-	TRBJ1-5	TRBV6-1	TGTGCCAGCAGTGATGCGGCCCAGGTGGACGCGAGGCAGCCCCAGCATTTT	CASSDAAQVDARQPQHF
-	-	TRBJ1-2	TRBV20-1	TGCAGTGCGGGGGTATACTATGGCTACACCTTC	CSAGVYYGYTF
-	-	TRBJ1-6	TRBV30	TGTGCCCTCGCCCCCACAAGCTCCTATAATTCACCCCTCCACTTT	CALAPTSSYNSPLHF
-	-	TRBJ2-3	TRBV18	TGTGCCAGCTCCCCAAGCACAGATACGCAGTATTTT	CASSPSTDTQYF
-	-	TRBJ1-4	TRBV5-6	TGTGCCAGCAGCTTCACAACAACTAATGAAAAACTGTTTTTT	CASSFTTTNEKLFF
TRBD1	once	TRBJ2-7	TRBV10-3	TGTGCCAGCAGTACCCAAAACCCGGGACAGGGAGTCTCCGAGCAGTACTTC	CASSTQNPGQGVSEQYF
-	-	TRBJ2-7	TRBV5-1	TGCGCCAGCAGCTCTCTTGGGGGGCTCGAGCAGTACTTC	CASSSLGGLEQYF
TRBD2	many	TRBJ2-7	TRBV7-9	TGTGCCAGCAGTCCCAGCGGGGGGTCGTCCTACGAGCAGTACTTC	CASSPSGGSSYEQYF
-	-	TRBJ2-2	TRBV5-1	TGCGCCAGCAGCGCAGGACAGCCGAACACCGGGGAGCTGTTTTTT	CASSAGQPNTGELFF
-	-	TRBJ1-5	TRBV18	TGTGCCAGCTCCCTGACAGGCCAAGATCAGCCCCAGCATTTT	CASSLTGQDQPQHF
-	-	TRBJ1-5	TRBV18	TGTGCCAGCTCACCAACGGTGGTGCTCAATCAGCCCCAGCATTTT	CASSPTVVLNQPQHF
-	-	TRBJ1-2	TRBV5-6	TGTGCCAGCAGCAAAATGGGGGAAACCTATGGCTACACCTTC	CASSKMGETYGYTF
TRBD2	-	TRBJ2-7	TRBV7-2	TGTGCCAGCAGCTTAAACGGGAGGAGTTACGAGCAGTACTTC	CASSLNGRSYEQYF
TRBD1	-	TRBJ1-2	TRBV29-1	TGCAGCGTTGATAGGGACAGCTGGGGCTACACCTTC	CSVDRDSWGYTF
TRBD2	-	TRBJ2-1	TRBV25-1	TGTGCCAGCAGTGTGGGGGGGGTCCTTTACAATGAGCAGTTCTTC	CASSVGGVLYNEQFF
-	-	TRBJ2-4	TRBV7-2	TGTGCCAGCAGCTTAGGAGGAAACATTCAGTACTTC	CASSLGGNIQYF
-	-	TRBJ2-2	TRBV5-4	TGTGCCAGCAGCTCCCTCGGGCGGGAGAACACCGGGGAGCTGTTTTTT	CASSSLGRENTGELFF
TRBD1	-	TRBJ1-2	TRBV6-1	TGTGCCAGCAGTGAACGACAGGGGGGGGATGGCTACACCTTC	CASSERQGGDGYTF
-	-	TRBJ1-2	TRBV9	TGTGCCAGCAGCGGCCCGGCAGGGCCTCAGGGGGGCTACACCTTC	CASSGPAGPQGGYTF
TRBD1	-	TRBJ2-7	TRBV28	TGTGCCAGCAGTTCACCGGGACAGGGGTACTCCTACGAGCAGTACTTC	CASSSPGQGYSYEQYF
-	many	TRBJ2-7	TRBV2	TGTGCCAGCATGTGGACTGGCTCCTACGAGCAGTACTTC	CASMWTGSYEQYF
-	-	TRBJ2-3	TRBV7-8	TGTGCCAGCAGCTTTCGGGGGAGCACTAGGGCAGATACGCAGTATTTT	CASSFRGSTRADTQYF
-	-	TRBJ1-6	TRBV6-1	TGTGCCAGCAGTGAATGGGGACTGGGTAATTCACCCCTCCACTTT	CASSEWGLGNSPLHF